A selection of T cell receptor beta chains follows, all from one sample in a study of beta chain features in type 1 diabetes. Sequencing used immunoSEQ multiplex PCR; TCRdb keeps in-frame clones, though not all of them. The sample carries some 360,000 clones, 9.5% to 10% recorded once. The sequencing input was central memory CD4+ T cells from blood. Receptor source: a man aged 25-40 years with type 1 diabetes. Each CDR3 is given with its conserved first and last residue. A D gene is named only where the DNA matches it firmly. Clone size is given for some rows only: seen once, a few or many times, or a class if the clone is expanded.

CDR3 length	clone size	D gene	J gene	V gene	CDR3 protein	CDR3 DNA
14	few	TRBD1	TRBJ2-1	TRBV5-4	CASSLVGQYNEQFF	TGTGCCAGCAGCTTGGTGGGACAGTACAATGAGCAGTTCTTC
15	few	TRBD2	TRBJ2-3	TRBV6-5	CASSLGLAGRDTQYF	TGTGCCAGCAGCCTCGGACTAGCGGGAAGAGATACGCAGTATTTT
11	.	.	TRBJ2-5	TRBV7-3	CASSSWETQYF	TGTGCCAGCAGCTCCTGGGAGACCCAGTACTTC
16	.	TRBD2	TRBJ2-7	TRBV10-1	CASSELAGGRTYEQYF	TGCGCCAGCAGTGAGCTAGCGGGAGGTAGGACCTACGAGCAGTACTTC
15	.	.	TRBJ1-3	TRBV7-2	CASSPSRVSGNTIYF	TGTGCCAGCAGCCCCAGCAGGGTATCAGGAAACACCATATATTTT
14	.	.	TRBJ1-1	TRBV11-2	CASSDLDGNTEAFF	TGTGCCAGCAGCGATTTAGACGGGAACACTGAAGCTTTCTTT
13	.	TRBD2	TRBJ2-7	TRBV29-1	CSVVSGSRTEQYF	TGCAGCGTTGTGAGCGGGAGTAGGACCGAGCAGTACTTC
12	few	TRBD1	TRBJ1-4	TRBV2	CASGQGAEKLFF	TGTGCCAGCGGACAGGGGGCTGAAAAACTGTTTTTT
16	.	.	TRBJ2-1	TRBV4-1	CASSQALMGGYNEQFF	TGCGCCAGCAGCCAAGCCCTCATGGGGGGCTACAATGAGCAGTTCTTC
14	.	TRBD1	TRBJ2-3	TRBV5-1	CASSLAGQGDTQYF	TGCGCCAGCAGCTTGGCGGGACAGGGCGATACGCAGTATTTT
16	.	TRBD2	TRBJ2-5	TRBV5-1	CASSVSGASRYETQYF	TGCGCCAGCAGCGTTAGCGGGGCCAGTAGGTATGAGACCCAGTACTTC
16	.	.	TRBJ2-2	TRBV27	CASSHLPVWGIGELFF	TGTGCCAGCAGTCACTTACCCGTATGGGGGATCGGGGAGCTGTTTTTT
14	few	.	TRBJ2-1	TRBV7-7	CASSLGSSSDEQFF	TGTGCTAGCAGCTTAGGGTCATCTAGCGATGAGCAGTTCTTC
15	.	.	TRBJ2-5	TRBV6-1	CASSEDWGFQETQYF	TGTGCCAGCAGTGAAGATTGGGGTTTTCAAGAGACCCAGTACTTC
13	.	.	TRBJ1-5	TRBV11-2	CASSYGINQPQHF	TGTGCCAGCAGCTATGGGATCAATCAGCCCCAGCATTTT
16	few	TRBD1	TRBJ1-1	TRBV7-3	CASSRDSVSMNTEAFF	TGTGCCAGCAGCCGGGACAGCGTGAGTATGAACACTGAAGCTTTCTTT
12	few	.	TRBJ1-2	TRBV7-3	CASSFLSYGYTF	TGTGCCAGCAGCTTCCTTAGCTATGGCTACACCTTC
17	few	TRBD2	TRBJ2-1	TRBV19	CASSIGGTLGRHNEQFF	TGTGCCAGTAGTATAGGTGGGACCCTCGGGAGGCACAATGAGCAGTTCTTC
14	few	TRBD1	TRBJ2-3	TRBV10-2	CASSGTGGGDTQYF	TGCGCCAGCAGTGGGACAGGGGGCGGAGATACGCAGTATTTT
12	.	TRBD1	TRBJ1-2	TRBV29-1	CSVSTGGHGYTF	TGCAGCGTCTCGACAGGGGGACATGGCTACACCTTC